One sample yielded the 14 T cell receptor beta chains listed below, sequenced in a study of T cells in Graves' hyperthyroidism and ophthalmopathy. Amplification of TCR beta CDR3 regions was performed using RNA transcripts as template. TCR CDR3 underwent first-round RT-PCR with the HTBI primer set. TCRdb processed the multiplex PCR reads anew with MiXCR; each CDR3 protein has one entry. This sample has fewer than 650,000 distinct CDR3 sequences, with 14% found just once. Input material: blood. The receptors were sampled from a woman aged 40-49 years with Graves' hyperthyroidism.

There are many counts of this clonotype. The J gene is TRBJ1-3, the V gene TRBV27, with a tentative D call TRBD1 (6 bases). The CDR3 is 16 residues long. The germline V gene encodes CDR1 MNHEY and CDR2 SMNVEV (reference sequence). Deletions cut 2 bases from V and 0 bases from J, with 11 bases between. CDR3 in DNA: TGTGCCAGCAGTTTAACTATGGGACACTCTGGAAACACCATATATTTT. Translation gives CASSLTMGHSGNTIYF.

This clonotype was seen at least ten times. This sequence joins TRBV5-1 and TRBJ2-5, with 7 bases aligning to TRBD1. This CDR3 contains 14 residues. CDR1 and CDR2 (germline): SGHRS, YFSETQ. Losses at the gene ends were 2 bases for V and 6 bases for J; bases not matched to a gene: 7. The DNA of the CDR3 is TGCGCCAGCAGCTTTTCGTCACAGGGGAAGACCCAGTACTTC. Amino acid sequence: CASSFSSQGKTQYF.

This clonotype was counted only a few times. This chain links TRBV9 with TRBJ2-1, with D perhaps TRBD2 (5 bases). V lost 0 bases to trimming and J lost 0 bases, with 10 bases between them. Germline V gene sequence: CDR1 SGDLS, CDR2 YYNGEE. The CDR3 sequence is 16 residues long. For the CDR3, the DNA is TGTGCCAGCAGCGTAGTGGCCAGCGGCTCCTACAATGAGCAGTTCTTC. It encodes CASSVVASGSYNEQFF.

This clonotype has at least ten counts. The rearrangement links TRBV6-1 to TRBJ1-5; TRBD1 might be the D (6 bases). The CDR3 loop spans 16 amino acids. In germline, CDR1 is MNHNS, CDR2 SASEGT. The V end was cut by 8 bases, the J end by 7 bases, with 24 bases between. The CDR3 here is CASASLRAGERQPQHF. CDR3 sequence (DNA): TGTGCCAGCGCGTCATTAAGAGCAGGGGAGCGGCAGCCCCAGCATTTT.

Worth noting for this clonotype: It may be a read error: a sequence one base away is much more abundant. The chain is built from TRBV27 and TRBJ1-4, with a weak D call TRBD1 (6 bases). Per germline, CDR1 MNHEY and CDR2 SMNVEV (reference sequence). The CDR3 loop spans 15 amino acids. The CDR3 DNA sequence: TGTGCCAGCAGTTCCGGACAGCCCGGGGATGAAAAACTGTCTTTT. Its protein is CASSSGQPGDEKLSF.

Many counts were recorded for this clonotype. J is TRBJ2-1 and V is TRBV5-1; 9 bases are a match to TRBD2. Germline V gives CDR1 SGHRS, CDR2 YFSETQ. CDR3 length: 17 residues. Trimming at V came to 1 base and at J to 7 bases, leaving 12 bases not matched to a gene. CDR3: CASSLRASGTGENEQFF. In DNA, the CDR3 is TGCGCCAGCAGCTTGAGGGCTAGCGGGACGGGGGAGAATGAGCAGTTCTTC.

There are a few counts of this clonotype. The chain is built from TRBV18 and TRBJ2-7; D is undetermined. There are 12 residues in the CDR3. Trimming took 2 bases from V and 4 from J, leaving 6 bases between them. Germline V CDR1 and CDR2: KGHSH, LQKENI. This CDR3 reads CASSPETYEQYF. CDR3 DNA sequence: TGTGCCAGCTCACCAGAGACATACGAGCAGTACTTC.

This clonotype was picked up a small number of times. The chain employs TRBV5-8 and TRBJ2-5; a weak D match, TRBD2 (6 bases). This CDR3 spans 14 amino acids. V lost 7 bases and J lost 4, with 17 bases in between. The germline V gene has CDR1 SGHTS and CDR2 YDEGEE. The CDR3, as DNA: TGTGCCAGCCAAGCTACGGAGGGCCTAGAGACCCAGTACTTC. Translated: CASQATEGLETQYF.

This clonotype has ten or more counts. The chain recombines TRBV5-1 with TRBJ2-1, with 7 bases lining up with TRBD2. J gave up 2 bases and V 4 bases, and 6 bases lay outside the gene matches. Germline-derived CDR1 and CDR2 are SGHRS and YFSETQ. CDR3 length: 15 residues. The CDR3 is CASSEGRGTYNEQFF. CDR3 in DNA: TGCGCCAGCAGCGAGGGGCGGGGGACCTACAATGAGCAGTTCTTC.

Worth noting for this clonotype: A much larger clone sits a single nucleotide away, making a read error possible. The chain employs TRBV3-1 and TRBJ2-7, with 8 bases that match TRBD1. CDR1 LGHDT and CDR2 YNNKEL come from the germline V gene (reference sequence). There are 15 residues in the CDR3. V lost 4 bases to trimming and J lost 4 bases; unmatched junction nucleotides: 9. CDR3 sequence reads: CASSLQQGERYEQYF. As DNA, the CDR3 is TGTGCCAGCAGCCTACAACAGGGGGAGCGTTACGAGCAGTACTTC.

This clonotype was counted many times. V is TRBV7-9 and J is TRBJ1-2; 9 bases fit TRBD1. Germline trimming cut 5 bases from V and 0 bases from J; bases unmatched to any gene: 10. The CDR3 sequence is 17 residues long. Germline CDR1 SEHNR, CDR2 FQNEAQ (reference sequence). The CDR3 here is CASSLEGWTGANYGYTF. The CDR3, as DNA: TGTGCCAGCAGCCTCGAAGGGTGGACAGGGGCTAACTATGGCTACACCTTC.

This clonotype was counted many times. This rearrangement joins TRBV20-1 to TRBJ2-7; no clear D. Looked up from germline, CDR1 is DFQATT and CDR2 is SNEGSKA (reference sequence). The V end was cut by 5 bases, the J end by 3 bases, with 17 bases between. CDR3 size: 14 residues. CDR3 DNA: TGCAGTGCTGGAACTGACAAAGGAGTCTACGAGCAGTACTTC. Protein sequence: CSAGTDKGVYEQYF.

This clonotype was seen ten or more times. The gene calls are TRBV20-1 and TRBJ2-7; 11 nucleotides align to TRBD1. V trimming: 3 bases; J trimming: 2 bases; junction bases outside the gene matches: 12. CDR3 size: 17 residues. Per the germline V gene, CDR1 is DFQATT and CDR2 is SNEGSKA (reference sequence). CDR3 region: CSARADRGLLFTYEQYF. The CDR3 nucleotides read TGCAGTGCTAGGGCGGACAGGGGGCTCCTATTTACCTACGAGCAGTACTTC.

In this sample, this clonotype turned up many times. The genes are TRBV2 and TRBJ1-4, with D uncertain. V shed 3 bases and J shed 0 bases, with 5 bases lying between them. Per the germline V gene, CDR1 is SNHLY and CDR2 is FYNNEI. This CDR3 is built from 14 residues. In nucleotides, the CDR3 is TGTGCCAGCAGTGACCGAACAACTAATGAAAAACTGTTTTTT. Residues: CASSDRTTNEKLFF.